Sequencing of this T cell receptor beta chain was carried out in a study of cytomegalovirus exposure and HLA in healthy donors. Study-level results: In vitro work confirmed that three CMV-associated chains recognize CMV antigens. A later analysis linked a missense variant in DCLRE1C to the trimming of TCR beta V and J genes.

As for this clone: The antigen remains undetermined.

Per germline, CDR1 LGHNA and CDR2 YNFKEQ. The CDR3 has 15 amino acids. With V trimmed by 0 bases and J by 4 bases, 5 bases remained unmatched. At collection, donors were nominally healthy, but unrecorded immune exposures were probable. PCR primers comprised 60 Vbeta and 13 Jbeta primers. TCRdb's table, derived via immunoSEQ multiplex PCR, lists solely in-frame clones and lacks some. This sample yields fewer than 200,000 clones, of which roughly four fifths are seen a single time; roughly 3.2% belongs to the top ten. The sequence came from a man aged 40-49 years in good health and CMV-seropositive. The J gene is TRBJ1-2, the V gene TRBV4-2, with 7 bases that match TRBD1. Sequencing was done on a sample of PBMCs. This chain's CDR3 is CASSQEDRLGYGYTF. The CDR3 coding sequence is TGTGCCAGCAGCCAAGAGGACAGGCTAGGCTATGGCTACACCTTC.